This T cell receptor beta chain stems from a study of blood T cells in healthy people across ages. Study-wide points: TCR beta diversity, measured per million T cells, fell in a roughly linear way with age. Naive T cell percentage strongly correlated with TCR beta diversity.

The CDR3 runs to 15 residues. CDR1 is MDHEN and CDR2 is SYDVKM in the germline V gene. V was pared by 6 bases and J by 3 bases, with 18 bases between. Then a second PCR, running roughly 7 to 11 cycles, was carried out with a sample-barcoded 5' primer and a J-beta primer mix. TCRdb reprocessed the 5' RACE reads via MiXCR and lists one record per CDR3 protein. The table lists about 1.8 million distinct CDR3 sequences, roughly 52% of them singletons. With regard to this clonotype: Its target is unknown.

Healthy individuals of Caucasian origin from Russia, aged roughly 6 to 100, served as donors. The chain links TRBV28 to TRBJ2-7; D is possibly TRBD1 (5 bases). The sequence was collected from a woman aged 40 to 55 in good health. The sample was blood. The CDR3 DNA reads TGTGCCAGCAGACCAACGACAGTTTTAGACTACGAGCAGTACTTC. Translating gives CASRPTTVLDYEQYF.